Below, 18 T cell receptor beta chains from the same sample are listed, as sequenced in a study of a mutant IDH1 vaccine in newly diagnosed glioma. These TCRs' antigens remain unknown. Time point of the sample: week 23, last vaccination. The content of each vaccine dose was 300 ug of mutant IDH1 20-mer peptide, and topical imiquimod accompanied it. The assay was immunoSEQ multiplex PCR, and TCRdb's table has in-frame clones only and misses some. The table lists about 41,000 clones, around 78% of them singletons. The sample was PBMCs, taken from a glioma patient whose treatment included an IDH1 peptide vaccine. The receptor source for this set is a woman in her 40s with glioma. Some clones in this sample may be carry-over from other donors' samples.

This chain connects TRBV2 to TRBJ2-7; D gene ambiguous. There are 12 residues in the CDR3. V was cut by 6 bases and J by 5 bases, with 11 bases left in between. The V gene's germline CDR1 is SNHLY and CDR2 FYNNEI. The CDR3 DNA sequence: TGTGCCAGCAGAGTTGGTTGGGACGAGCAGTACTTC. Amino acid sequence: CASRVGWDEQYF.

V gene TRBV7-2 combines with J gene TRBJ2-1, with TRBD2 matching 7 bases. CDR1 and CDR2 from the germline V gene are SGHTA and FQGNSA. This CDR3 has 14 amino acids. V gave up 4 bases and J gave up 10 bases; unmatched junction bases: 10. For the CDR3, the DNA is TGTGCCAGCAGCTGGGGGGGTAGTTCTGACGAGCAGTTCTTC. This gives the protein CASSWGGSSDEQFF.

The rearrangement links TRBV19 to TRBJ1-1; D is unclear. V was pared by 3 bases and J by 2 bases, with 7 bases between. CDR3 size: 13 residues. Germline CDR1 is LNHDA and CDR2 is SQIVND (reference sequence). CDR3 bases: TGTGCCAGTAGTATTAACGCTAACACTGAAGCTTTCTTT. Translating gives CASSINANTEAFF.

The sample holds a few counts of this clone. The chain joins TRBV6-5 to TRBJ1-1; D is possibly TRBD1 (5 bases). The CDR3 spans 15 residues. The V and J ends lost 6 bases and 1 base respectively, with 15 bases between them. The V gene's germline CDR1 is MNHEY and CDR2 SVGAGI. CDR3 nucleotides: TGTGCCAGCAGGCGGGACGCCCGAACGAACACTGAAGCTTTCTTT. It translates to CASRRDARTNTEAFF.

This chain links TRBV6-6 with TRBJ1-3; no clear D gene. Germline assignment: CDR1 MNHNY and CDR2 SVGAGI (reference sequence). This CDR3 comprises 13 residues. V shed 6 bases and J shed 0 bases, with 6 bases lying between them. This CDR3 reads CASRPSSGNTIYF. The CDR3 DNA reads TGTGCCAGCAGACCAAGCTCTGGAAACACCATATATTTT.

The CDR3 coding sequence is TGTGCCATCAGTGAGTCGATCTCGTCTGGAAACACCATATATTTT. Amino acid sequence: CAISESISSGNTIYF. This rearrangement joins TRBV10-3 to TRBJ1-3; D not resolved. V was trimmed by 0 bases and J by 1 base, leaving 7 bases between them. Germline values: CDR1 ENHRY, CDR2 SYGVKD. The CDR3 sequence is 15 residues long.

V and J are TRBV6-5 and TRBJ1-2; TRBD1 matches at 8 bases. The V segment lost 2 bases and the J segment 4 bases; nucleotides outside the gene matches: 3. Per germline, CDR1 MNHEY and CDR2 SVGAGI. This CDR3 is built from 14 residues. The CDR3, as DNA: TGTGCCAGCAGTTACCGGACAGGGCTCTATGGCTACACCTTC. It codes for CASSYRTGLYGYTF.

V and J are TRBV27 and TRBJ2-1, with 12 bases fitting TRBD2. CDR1 is MNHEY and CDR2 is SMNVEV in the germline V gene (reference sequence). This CDR3 is built from 17 residues. V gave up 5 bases and J gave up 8 bases; unmatched junction bases: 13. CDR3 DNA: TGTGCCAGCAGTCCCCCTAGCGGGAGGGCCATCTTTGATGAGCAGTTCTTC. This gives the protein CASSPPSGRAIFDEQFF.

The chain couples TRBV6-1 to TRBJ2-1; the D gene is possibly TRBD1 (6 bases). This CDR3 is built from 15 residues. Between the trimmed V and J ends, which lost 5 bases and 1 base, there was a span of 12 bases. Germline V lookup: CDR1 MNHNS, CDR2 SASEGT. The CDR3 reads CASSPGRGSYNEQFF. In nucleotides, the CDR3 is TGTGCCAGCAGTCCGGGCAGGGGTTCCTACAATGAGCAGTTCTTC.

The chain links TRBV28 to TRBJ2-3; D possibly corresponds to TRBD1 (6 bases). Germline CDR1 MDHEN, CDR2 SYDVKM. V was pared by 9 bases and J by 8 bases, with 21 bases between. This CDR3 is 14 amino acids long. In nucleotides, the CDR3 is TGTGCCAGTCGACCGACAGGTTCGAGACTTACGCAGTATTTT. It is translated as CASRPTGSRLTQYF.

The chain couples TRBV7-6 to TRBJ2-1; unclear D gene. The V gene lost 1 base and the J gene lost 4 bases, with 14 bases spanning the gap. The germline V gene has CDR1 SGHVS and CDR2 FNYEAQ. The CDR3 runs to 16 residues. The CDR3 DNA reads as TGTGCCAGCAGCTTAGAAGTGATTAGGGCATACAATGAGCAGTTCTTC. It yields the protein CASSLEVIRAYNEQFF.

The rearrangement links TRBV7-2 to TRBJ1-3; D is undetermined. V dropped 5 bases and J dropped 3 bases, with 11 bases sitting between them. CDR1 SGHTA and CDR2 FQGNSA come from the germline V gene. This CDR3 region has 14 residues. The CDR3 region has the DNA TGTGCCAGCAGCACTCGGACGGATGGAAACACCATATATTTT. Its protein is CASSTRTDGNTIYF.

This sequence joins TRBV14 and TRBJ2-4; maybe TRBD1 (6 bases). The CDR3 runs 14 residues. CDR1 and CDR2 from the germline V gene are SGHDN and FVKESK. V was shortened by 4 bases and J by 6 bases, with 13 bases between the two germline ends. The DNA for the CDR3 is TGTGCCAGCAGCCCCGGGACACTCGTAAACATTCAGTACTTC. Amino acid sequence: CASSPGTLVNIQYF.

The V and J genes are TRBV18 and TRBJ1-1; 7 nucleotides line up with TRBD1. V lost 6 bases, J lost 5 bases, and 9 bases stayed unmatched. CDR1 and CDR2 (germline): KGHSH, LQKENI. The CDR3 contains 14 residues. The CDR3 reads CASSPQGVGTEAFF. Here the CDR3 DNA reads TGTGCCAGCTCTCCCCAGGGGGTGGGTACTGAAGCTTTCTTT.

The chain carries TRBV4-1 and TRBJ2-7; D unresolved. The V end lost 4 bases, the J end lost 1 base, and 11 bases lay between the germline ends. The CDR3 sequence is 14 residues long. CDR1 is MGHRA and CDR2 is YSYEKL in the germline V gene. The CDR3 here is CASSLDSRSYEQYF. The CDR3 DNA reads as TGCGCCAGCAGCCTGGATAGTCGGTCCTACGAGCAGTACTTC.

The chain uses TRBV5-1 and TRBJ2-1, with 11 bases aligning to TRBD1. Losses at the gene ends were 2 bases for V and 6 bases for J; bases not matched to a gene: 10. Germline lookup yields CDR1 SGHRS and CDR2 YFSETQ. The CDR3 has 17 residues. The CDR3 DNA sequence: TGCGCCAGCAGCTTAGAACTTGGGACAGGGGGTCGCAATGAGCAGTTCTTC. Translation: CASSLELGTGGRNEQFF.

The chain is built from TRBV5-6 and TRBJ2-1; TRBD2 matches at 11 bases. The CDR3 is 16 residues long. Germline V gives CDR1 SGHDT, CDR2 YYEEEE. V lost 4 bases and J lost 4; bases outside the gene matches: 7. The CDR3 DNA is TGTGCCAGCAGCGTCTTCCTAGCGGGGGGATACAATGAGCAGTTCTTC. This translates into CASSVFLAGGYNEQFF. The entire variable domain, with the rest obtained from reference TRBV5-6 and TRBJ2-1, is as follows: DAGVTQSPTHLIKTRGQQVTLRCSPKSGHDTVSWYQQALGQGPQFIFQYYEEEERQRGNFPDRFSGHQFPNYSSELNVNALLLGDSALYLCASSVFLAGGYNEQFFGPGTRLTVL.

The V gene is TRBV7-9, the J gene TRBJ2-3; TRBD2 might be the D (6 bases). The germline V gene has CDR1 SEHNR and CDR2 FQNEAQ (reference sequence). The CDR3 consists of 15 residues. Trimming pared 3 bases from V and 2 bases from J, leaving 12 bases between. In DNA form, the CDR3 reads TGTGCCAGCAGCTTGACGGGACTCCCCACAGATACGCAGTATTTT. This encodes CASSLTGLPTDTQYF.